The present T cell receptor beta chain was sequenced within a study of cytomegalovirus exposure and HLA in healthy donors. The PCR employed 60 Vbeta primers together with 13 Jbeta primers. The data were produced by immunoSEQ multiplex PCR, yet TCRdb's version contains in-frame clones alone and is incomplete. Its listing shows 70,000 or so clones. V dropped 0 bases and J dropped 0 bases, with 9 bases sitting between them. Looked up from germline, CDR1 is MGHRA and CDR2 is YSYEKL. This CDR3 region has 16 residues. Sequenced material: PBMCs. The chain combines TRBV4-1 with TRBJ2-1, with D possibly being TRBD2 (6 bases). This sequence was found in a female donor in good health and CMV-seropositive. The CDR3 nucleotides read TGCGCCAGCAGCCAAGAGGCGGGGACCTCCTACAATGAGCAGTTCTTC. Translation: CASSQEAGTSYNEQFF.